What follows are 18 T cell receptor beta chains derived from one specimen sequenced in a study of identical twins. TCRdb fed the 5' RACE reads into MiXCR, producing one record per CDR3 protein. The sample contains 1.5 million or so distinct CDR3 sequences, about 31% of which appear only once. The sequenced material came from cord blood. The receptor source for this set is a newborn girl in good health.

The rearrangement links TRBV6-1 to TRBJ2-1; the match to TRBD1 covers 8 bases. The V segment lost 6 bases and the J segment 8 bases; nucleotides outside the gene matches: 12. In germline, CDR1 is MNHNS, CDR2 SASEGT. The CDR3 totals 15 residues. CDR3 DNA: TGTGCCAGCAGGAAGGACAGGGTCCTTTTGGATGAGCAGTTCTTC. Translating it yields CASRKDRVLLDEQFF.

The chain employs TRBV10-3 and TRBJ1-2, with TRBD1 as a possible D gene (6 bases). The CDR3 spans 15 residues. Germline V gene lookup returns CDR1 ENHRY and CDR2 SYGVKD. The V end lost 3 bases, the J end lost 1 base, and 12 bases lay between the germline ends. CDR3 sequence (DNA): TGTGCCATCAGTGAAGCTCCAGGGGTTAACTATGGCTACACCTTC. Translation gives CAISEAPGVNYGYTF.

The J gene is TRBJ2-5, the V gene TRBV5-1, with D perhaps TRBD1 or TRBD2 (5 bases each). The DNA end favors TRBJ2-7, so the J call may be wrong. The CDR3 loop spans 14 amino acids. The germline gives CDR1 SGHRS, CDR2 YFSETQ. The CDR3 protein is CASSAAGSRYEQYF. The CDR3 DNA is TGCGCCAGCAGCGCTGCAGGGAGTAGGTACGAGCAGTACTTC.

As to this clonotype: One junction end does not reproduce the germline sequence, and a read error may be involved. The rearrangement links TRBV10-1 to TRBJ2-7, with a possible D match to TRBD2 (6 bases). This CDR3 is built from 13 residues. From germline, CDR1 is WNHNN and CDR2 SYGVQD (reference sequence). The CDR3 spells CARSDGGSYEQYF. Written as DNA, the CDR3 is TGCGCCAGGAGTGATGGAGGGTCCTACGAGCAGTACTTC.

A word on this clonotype: A read error may account for a junction end that differs from germline. The J gene is TRBJ2-7, the V gene TRBV28, with 9 bases matching TRBD2. Germline CDR1 is MDHEN and CDR2 is SYDVKM. This CDR3 spans 18 amino acids. In nucleotides, the CDR3 is TGTGCCTGCAGTTTCATTGGGCTAGCGGGGTTACACTCCTACGAGCAGTACTTC. It yields the protein CACSFIGLAGLHSYEQYF.

This clonotype was detected only a few times. The chain is built from TRBV28 and TRBJ2-4, with a weak D call TRBD1 (6 bases). CDR1 and CDR2 (germline): MDHEN, SYDVKM. The CDR3 totals 12 residues. Trimming shortened V by 6 bases and J by 9 bases, and 12 bases separated the two germline ends. The CDR3 sequence: CASSSIGGIQYF. In DNA, the CDR3 is TGTGCCAGCAGCTCTATAGGGGGCATTCAGTACTTC.

The chain carries TRBV5-1 and TRBJ1-1; D perhaps matches TRBD1 (5 bases). The CDR3 spans 15 residues. Trimming took off 0 bases at V and 1 base at J, with 10 bases between the two ends. From germline, CDR1 is SGHRS and CDR2 YFSETQ. The CDR3 DNA reads as TGCGCCAGCAGCTTGGATTCAGGGTCGAACACTGAAGCTTTCTTT. Protein sequence: CASSLDSGSNTEAFF.

This clonotype has just a few counts. This chain links TRBV29-1 with TRBJ1-2, with D maybe TRBD1 (5 bases). Germline values: CDR1 SQVTM, CDR2 ANQGSEA. This CDR3 contains 12 residues. Between the trimmed V and J ends, which lost 4 bases and 3 bases, there was a span of 9 bases. CDR3 amino acids: CSVGRDDYGYTF. In DNA, the CDR3 is TGCAGCGTTGGCCGGGACGACTATGGCTACACCTTC.

The chain uses TRBV5-1 and TRBJ2-3; no reliable D call. The length of the CDR3 is 14 residues. Germline CDR1 and CDR2: SGHRS and YFSETQ. With 5 bases removed from V and 4 bases from J, the gap between germline ends came to 14 bases. The CDR3: CASRAGPVADTQYF. CDR3 sequence (DNA): TGCGCCAGCAGGGCAGGCCCCGTGGCAGATACGCAGTATTTT. Based on the CDR3 plus reference TRBV5-1 and TRBJ2-3, the full variable domain is KAGVTQTPRYLIKTRGQQVTLSCSPISGHRSVSWYQQTPGQGLQFLFEYFSETQRNKGNFPGRFSGRQFSNSRSEMNVSTLELGDSALYLCASRAGPVADTQYFGPGTRLTVL.

This chain uses TRBV18 with TRBJ2-5; possibly TRBD2 for D (6 bases). The CDR3 is 12 amino acids. Germline CDR1 KGHSH, CDR2 LQKENI. V was cut by 4 bases and J by 4 bases, with 7 bases left in between. The CDR3 region has the DNA TGTGCCAGCTCACGCGGGGTAGAGACCCAGTACTTC. This codes for CASSRGVETQYF.

This clonotype appeared once. The gene calls are TRBV5-1 and TRBJ2-5; 7 bases agree with TRBD1. The CDR3 has 17 amino acids. J gave up 6 bases and V 3 bases, and 17 bases lay outside the gene matches. Germline assignment: CDR1 SGHRS and CDR2 YFSETQ. In DNA form, the CDR3 reads TGCGCCAGCAGCTGGAATTTAAGGGGGCAGGAAAGGCAGACCCAGTACTTC. Translation gives CASSWNLRGQERQTQYF.

The rearrangement uses TRBV20-1 and TRBJ2-7, with D possibly called TRBD1 or TRBD2 (5 bases each). Germline V gives CDR1 DFQATT, CDR2 SNEGSKA (reference sequence). The CDR3 runs to 15 residues. V gave up 5 bases and J gave up 2 bases, with 19 bases separating them. This CDR3 reads CSALPRWGSTYEQYF. CDR3 DNA sequence: TGCAGTGCTCTTCCGAGATGGGGGTCCACCTACGAGCAGTACTTC.

This chain uses TRBV27 with TRBJ2-7; no reliable D call. V was trimmed by 7 bases and J by 1 base, leaving 14 bases between them. CDR3 size: 14 residues. CDR1 is MNHEY and CDR2 is SMNVEV in the germline V gene (reference sequence). CDR3 bases: TGTGCCAGCACGCCAAGGTTGGGGTCCTACGAGCAGTACTTC. Translated: CASTPRLGSYEQYF.

This clonotype turned up a few times. The rearrangement uses TRBV27 and TRBJ1-2, with unresolved D. CDR3 length: 14 residues. The germline V gene encodes CDR1 MNHEY and CDR2 SMNVEV (reference sequence). V lost 3 bases and J 2 bases, leaving 10 bases between the germline ends. Here the CDR3 DNA reads TGTGCCAGCAGTTTTGCCCATCTGAACTATGGCTACACCTTC. It specifies CASSFAHLNYGYTF.

This clonotype came up a few times. V usage is TRBV28 and J usage is TRBJ2-1; D perhaps matches TRBD1 (7 bases). CDR1 and CDR2 (germline): MDHEN, SYDVKM. V lost 7 bases and J lost 5, with 18 bases in between. The CDR3 loop spans 15 amino acids. The chain's CDR3 is CASKRGQGGNNEQFF. The CDR3 DNA follows: TGTGCCAGCAAGAGGGGGCAGGGGGGAAACAATGAGCAGTTCTTC.

The chain uses TRBV20-1 and TRBJ2-3, with a weak D call TRBD2 (5 bases). V lost 6 bases and J 6 bases, leaving 22 bases between the germline ends. This CDR3 spans 15 amino acids. Germline assignment: CDR1 DFQATT and CDR2 SNEGSKA (reference sequence). The DNA of the CDR3 is TGCAGTGCCCCCCCCAGCGGCTCTAGGACGGATACGCAGTATTTT. Amino acid sequence: CSAPPSGSRTDTQYF.

This clonotype was detected only a few times. This chain connects TRBV7-2 to TRBJ2-7; TRBD2 matches 11 bases. V dropped 3 bases and J dropped 2; count of bases not matched to a gene: 6. The CDR3 spans 16 residues. Germline loops: CDR1 SGHTA, CDR2 FQGNSA. In DNA, the CDR3 is TGTGCCAGCAGCTTGGAACCGGGACTAGCGGCCTACGAGCAGTACTTC. Amino acid sequence: CASSLEPGLAAYEQYF.

In its sample, this clonotype was seen a few times. The chain links TRBV6-1 to TRBJ1-2, with a possible D match to TRBD1 (6 bases). The CDR3 covers 15 residues. The germline gives CDR1 MNHNS, CDR2 SASEGT. Trimming stripped 2 bases from V and 4 bases from J, with 14 bases between. In nucleotides, the CDR3 is TGTGCCAGCAGTGAAATGGGGGGCGCAGGCTATGGCTACACCTTC. Its translation is CASSEMGGAGYGYTF.